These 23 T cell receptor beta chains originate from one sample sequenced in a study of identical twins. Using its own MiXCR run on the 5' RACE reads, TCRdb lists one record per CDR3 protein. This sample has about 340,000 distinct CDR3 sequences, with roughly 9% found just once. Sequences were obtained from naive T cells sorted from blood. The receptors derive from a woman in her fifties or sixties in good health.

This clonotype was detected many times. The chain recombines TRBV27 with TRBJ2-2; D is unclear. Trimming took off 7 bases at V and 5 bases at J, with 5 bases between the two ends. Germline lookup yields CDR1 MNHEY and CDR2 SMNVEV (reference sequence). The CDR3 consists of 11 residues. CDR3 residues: CASTQTGELFF. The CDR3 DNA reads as TGTGCCAGCACTCAAACCGGGGAGCTGTTTTTT.

The CDR3 is CASKTSGYYNEQFF. The DNA of the CDR3 is TGTGCCAGTAAGACTAGCGGCTATTACAATGAGCAGTTCTTC. The V gene is TRBV6-6, the J gene TRBJ2-1; 9 nucleotides align to TRBD2. There are 14 residues in the CDR3. From germline, CDR1 is MNHNY and CDR2 SVGAGI (reference sequence). Trimming at V came to 9 bases and at J to 4 bases, leaving 7 bases not matched to a gene.

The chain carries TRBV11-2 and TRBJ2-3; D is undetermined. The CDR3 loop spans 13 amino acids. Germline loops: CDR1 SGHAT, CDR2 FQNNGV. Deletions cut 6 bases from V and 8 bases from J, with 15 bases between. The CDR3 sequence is CASSHRKGPTQYF. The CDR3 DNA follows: TGTGCCAGCAGTCACCGGAAAGGGCCTACGCAGTATTTT.

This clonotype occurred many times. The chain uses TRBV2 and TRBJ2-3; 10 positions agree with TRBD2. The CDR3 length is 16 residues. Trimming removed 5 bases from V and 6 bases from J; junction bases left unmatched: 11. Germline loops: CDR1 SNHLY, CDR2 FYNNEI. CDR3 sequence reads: CASSSDLAGALDTQYF. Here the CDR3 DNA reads TGTGCCAGCAGTTCTGATCTAGCGGGAGCTCTGGATACGCAGTATTTT.

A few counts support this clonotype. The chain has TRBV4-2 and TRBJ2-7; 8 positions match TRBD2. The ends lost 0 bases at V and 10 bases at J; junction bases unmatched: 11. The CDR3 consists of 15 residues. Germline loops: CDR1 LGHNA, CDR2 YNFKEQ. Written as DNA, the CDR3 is TGTGCCAGCAGCCAAGAAATCCCTAGCGGGTTACCTCAGTACTTC. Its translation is CASSQEIPSGLPQYF.

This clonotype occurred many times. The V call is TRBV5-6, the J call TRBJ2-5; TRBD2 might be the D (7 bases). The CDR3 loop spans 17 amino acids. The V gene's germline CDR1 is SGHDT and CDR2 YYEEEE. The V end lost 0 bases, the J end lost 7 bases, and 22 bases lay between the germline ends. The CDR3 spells CASSLEVGRETGSTQYF. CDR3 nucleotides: TGTGCCAGCAGCTTGGAGGTTGGGCGGGAGACAGGCTCGACCCAGTACTTC.

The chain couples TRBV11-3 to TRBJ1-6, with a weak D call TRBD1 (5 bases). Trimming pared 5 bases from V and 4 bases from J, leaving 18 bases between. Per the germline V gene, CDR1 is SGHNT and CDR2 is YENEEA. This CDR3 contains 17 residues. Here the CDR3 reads CASSGRVLGKYNSPLHF. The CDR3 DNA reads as TGTGCCAGCAGCGGCAGGGTATTGGGAAAATATAATTCACCCCTCCACTTT.

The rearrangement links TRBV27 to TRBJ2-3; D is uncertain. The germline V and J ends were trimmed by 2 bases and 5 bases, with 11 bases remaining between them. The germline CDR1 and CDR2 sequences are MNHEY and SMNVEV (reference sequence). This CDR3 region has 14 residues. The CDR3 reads CASSLKWARDTQYF. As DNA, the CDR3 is TGTGCCAGCAGTTTAAAGTGGGCGCGAGATACGCAGTATTTT.

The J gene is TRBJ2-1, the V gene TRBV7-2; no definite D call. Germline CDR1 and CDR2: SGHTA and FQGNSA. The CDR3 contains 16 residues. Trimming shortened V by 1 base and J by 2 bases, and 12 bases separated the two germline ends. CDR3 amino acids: CASSLVSSVAYNEQFF. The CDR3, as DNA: TGTGCCAGCAGCTTAGTCAGCTCTGTCGCCTACAATGAGCAGTTCTTC.

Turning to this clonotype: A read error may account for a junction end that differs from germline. DNA for the CDR3: TGTGCCATCAGCCCCCGCAGCCTAGCGCCATTCGGCTACAATGAGCAGTTCTTC. Its translation is CAISPRSLAPFGYNEQFF. The J gene is TRBJ2-1, the V gene TRBV11-2; D might be TRBD2 (6 bases). The CDR3 consists of 18 residues. Germline V CDR1 and CDR2: SGHAT, FQNNGV.

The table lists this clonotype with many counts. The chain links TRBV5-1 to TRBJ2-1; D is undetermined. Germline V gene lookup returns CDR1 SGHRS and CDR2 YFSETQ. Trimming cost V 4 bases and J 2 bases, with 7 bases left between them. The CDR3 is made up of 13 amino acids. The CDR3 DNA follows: TGCGCCAGCAGCCGAAGGCCCTACAATGAGCAGTTCTTC. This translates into CASSRRPYNEQFF.

CDR3 residues: CATRDRRPSTDTQYF. The CDR3 DNA reads TGTGCCACCAGGGACAGGCGTCCTAGCACAGATACGCAGTATTTT. The genes are TRBV15 and TRBJ2-3; 7 bases align to TRBD1. The ends lost 6 bases at V and 0 bases at J; junction bases unmatched: 6. Germline lookup yields CDR1 LNHNV and CDR2 YYDKDF (reference sequence). CDR3 length: 15 residues.

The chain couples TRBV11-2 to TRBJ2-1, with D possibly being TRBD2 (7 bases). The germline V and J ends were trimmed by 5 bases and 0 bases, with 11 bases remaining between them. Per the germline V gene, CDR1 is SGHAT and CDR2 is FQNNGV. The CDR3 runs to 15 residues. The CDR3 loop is CASSEGGNSYNEQFF. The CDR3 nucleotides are TGTGCCAGCAGCGAGGGGGGGAACTCCTACAATGAGCAGTTCTTC.

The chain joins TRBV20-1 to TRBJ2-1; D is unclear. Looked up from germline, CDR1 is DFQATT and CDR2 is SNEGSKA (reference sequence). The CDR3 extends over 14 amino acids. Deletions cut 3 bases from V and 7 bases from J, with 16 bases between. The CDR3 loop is CSARVFGQLNEQFF. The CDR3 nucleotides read TGCAGTGCTAGGGTCTTCGGGCAATTGAATGAGCAGTTCTTC.

DNA for the CDR3: TGTGCCAGTAGTATAGCGCGGGGTAATGAGCAGTTCTTC. This codes for CASSIARGNEQFF. V and J are TRBV19 and TRBJ2-1; D is possibly TRBD2 (6 bases). The CDR3 spans 13 residues. Germline loops: CDR1 LNHDA, CDR2 SQIVND (reference sequence). Trimming removed 1 base from V and 7 bases from J, with 8 bases in between.

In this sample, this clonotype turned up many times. CDR3 sequence reads: CSAHPINYNEQFF. Here the CDR3 DNA reads TGCAGTGCTCATCCTATTAACTACAATGAGCAGTTCTTC. The J gene is TRBJ2-1, the V gene TRBV20-1, with no clear D. The CDR3 spans 13 residues. V was shortened by 5 bases and J by 3 bases, with 11 bases between the two germline ends. CDR1 and CDR2 (germline): DFQATT, SNEGSKA (reference sequence).

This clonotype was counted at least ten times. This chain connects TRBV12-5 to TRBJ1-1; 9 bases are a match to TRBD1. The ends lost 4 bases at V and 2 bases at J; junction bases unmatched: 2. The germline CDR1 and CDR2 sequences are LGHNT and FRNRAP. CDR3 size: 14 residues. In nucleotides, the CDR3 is TGTGCTAGTGGTTCACAGGGGGCAAACACTGAAGCTTTCTTT. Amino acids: CASGSQGANTEAFF.

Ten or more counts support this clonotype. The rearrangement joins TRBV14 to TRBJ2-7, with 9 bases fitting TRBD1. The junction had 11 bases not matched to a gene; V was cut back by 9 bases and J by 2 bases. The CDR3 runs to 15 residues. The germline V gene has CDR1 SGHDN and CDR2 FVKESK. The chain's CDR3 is CASLRLGQGTYEQYF. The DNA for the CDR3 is TGTGCCAGTCTTCGCTTGGGACAGGGAACCTACGAGCAGTACTTC.

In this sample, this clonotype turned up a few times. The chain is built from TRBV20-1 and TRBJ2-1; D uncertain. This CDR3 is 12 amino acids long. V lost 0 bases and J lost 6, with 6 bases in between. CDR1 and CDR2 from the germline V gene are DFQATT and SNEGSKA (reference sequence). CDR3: CSARDWGNEQFF. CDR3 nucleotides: TGCAGTGCTAGAGATTGGGGCAATGAGCAGTTCTTC.

CDR3 sequence reads: CASSDGQNNEQFF. CDR3 DNA sequence: TGTGCCAGCAGTGACGGACAGAACAATGAGCAGTTCTTC. This chain joins TRBV6-4 and TRBJ2-1, with a tentative D call TRBD1 (6 bases). There are 13 residues in the CDR3. CDR1 and CDR2 from the germline V gene are MRHNA and SNTAGT. V lost 2 bases and J lost 5, with 7 bases in between.

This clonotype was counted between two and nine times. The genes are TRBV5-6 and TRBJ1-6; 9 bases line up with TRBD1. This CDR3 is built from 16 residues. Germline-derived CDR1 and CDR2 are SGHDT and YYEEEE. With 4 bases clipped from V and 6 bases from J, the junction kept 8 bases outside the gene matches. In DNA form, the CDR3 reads TGTGCCAGCAGCCTGACCGGGACAGGGAGTAATTCACCCCTCCACTTT. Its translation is CASSLTGTGSNSPLHF.

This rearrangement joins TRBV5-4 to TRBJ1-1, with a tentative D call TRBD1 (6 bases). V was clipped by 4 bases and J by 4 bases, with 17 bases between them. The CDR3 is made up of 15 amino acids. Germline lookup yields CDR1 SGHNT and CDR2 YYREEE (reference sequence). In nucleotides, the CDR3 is TGTGCCAGCAGCGCAGTTGGGGGCGGGGGCACTGAAGCTTTCTTT. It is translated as CASSAVGGGGTEAFF.

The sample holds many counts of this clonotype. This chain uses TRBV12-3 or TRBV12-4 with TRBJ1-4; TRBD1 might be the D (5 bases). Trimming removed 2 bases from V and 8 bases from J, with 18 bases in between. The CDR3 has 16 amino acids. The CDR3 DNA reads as TGTGCCAGCAGTTTATTCCCGGGACTAGGTGTGGAAAAACTGTTTTTT. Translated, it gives CASSLFPGLGVEKLFF.